The rows below give T cell receptor beta chains drawn from one sample of a study of blood T cell repertoires in COVID-19. The protocol was immunoSEQ multiplex PCR, while the TCRdb copy is restricted to in-frame clones and leaves out a portion. The table has 70,000 to 100,000 clones, approximately 86% seen once; the top ten hold 0.95% to 1.5%. Material: peripheral blood. Receptor source: an older man with active or convalescent COVID-19. The CDR3 runs from the conserved cysteine through the conserved F or W. The D gene is left open where the match is weak. A clone size is listed for some rows: how often the clone was seen (once, few, many), or a class if it is expanded.

CDR3aa: CASSRDRYNSGNTIYF
CDR3nt: TGTGCCAGCAGCCGGGACAGATATAACTCTGGAAACACCATATATTTT
abundance: NA
j_gene: TRBJ1-3
v_gene: TRBV5-6
d_gene: TRBD1

CDR3aa: CASRRLIAGNTIYF
CDR3nt: TGTGCCAGCAGGCGACTAATAGCTGGAAACACCATATATTTT
abundance: NA
j_gene: TRBJ1-3
v_gene: TRBV28
d_gene: NA

CDR3aa: CASSQVAGGINEQYF
CDR3nt: TGTGCCAGCAGCCAAGTAGCGGGAGGGATCAACGAGCAGTACTTC
abundance: few
j_gene: TRBJ2-7
v_gene: TRBV3-1/TRBV3-2
d_gene: TRBD2

CDR3aa: CASSRGTASYEQYF
CDR3nt: TGTGCCAGTAGTAGAGGGACAGCCTCCTACGAGCAGTACTTC
abundance: NA
j_gene: TRBJ2-7
v_gene: TRBV19
d_gene: TRBD1

CDR3aa: CASGGDIYNEQFF
CDR3nt: TGTGCCAGCGGAGGAGACATTTACAATGAGCAGTTCTTC
abundance: NA
j_gene: TRBJ2-1
v_gene: TRBV2
d_gene: NA

CDR3aa: CASSVEQGIAGNTIYF
CDR3nt: TGTGCCAGCAGCGTAGAACAGGGAATCGCCGGAAACACCATATATTTT
abundance: NA
j_gene: TRBJ1-3
v_gene: TRBV9
d_gene: NA

CDR3aa: CASSPQSAFGELFF
CDR3nt: TGTGCCAGCAGCCCGCAGTCTGCTTTCGGGGAGCTGTTTTTT
abundance: NA
j_gene: TRBJ2-2
v_gene: TRBV5-4
d_gene: NA

CDR3aa: CAWSRQGALGYTF
CDR3nt: TGTGCCTGGAGTCGACAGGGGGCGCTTGGCTACACCTTC
abundance: once
j_gene: TRBJ1-2
v_gene: TRBV30
d_gene: TRBD1

CDR3aa: CASSKEKSLGADEQYF
CDR3nt: TGTGCCAGCAGCAAAGAAAAATCTTTAGGGGCGGACGAGCAGTACTTC
abundance: NA
j_gene: TRBJ2-7
v_gene: TRBV21-1
d_gene: NA

CDR3aa: CASSLEGLAGVEQFF
CDR3nt: TGTGCCAGCAGCTTAGAGGGACTAGCGGGAGTTGAGCAGTTCTTC
abundance: NA
j_gene: TRBJ2-1
v_gene: TRBV7-2
d_gene: TRBD2

CDR3aa: CASSAATSGAYSYEQYF
CDR3nt: TGTGCCAGCAGCGCGGCGACTAGCGGGGCATACTCCTACGAGCAGTACTTC
abundance: NA
j_gene: TRBJ2-7
v_gene: TRBV7-9
d_gene: TRBD2

CDR3aa: CASAPRQGAQTEAFF
CDR3nt: TGTGCCTCAGCCCCGAGACAGGGGGCCCAAACTGAAGCTTTCTTT
abundance: few
j_gene: TRBJ1-1
v_gene: TRBV19
d_gene: TRBD1

CDR3aa: CASSLIPGSSYNEQFF
CDR3nt: TGCGCCAGCAGCTTGATTCCGGGAAGCTCCTACAATGAGCAGTTCTTC
abundance: NA
j_gene: TRBJ2-1
v_gene: TRBV5-1
d_gene: NA

CDR3aa: CASSEIVPGGRNTEAFF
CDR3nt: TGTGCCAGCAGTGAAATCGTTCCAGGGGGCAGGAACACTGAAGCTTTCTTT
abundance: few
j_gene: TRBJ1-1
v_gene: TRBV6-1
d_gene: TRBD1

CDR3aa: CASTYLTGSGYTF
CDR3nt: TGTGCCAGTACTTACCTCACAGGGTCTGGCTACACCTTC
abundance: NA
j_gene: TRBJ1-2
v_gene: TRBV19
d_gene: NA

CDR3aa: CASSPRRVSYEQYF
CDR3nt: TGTGCCAGCAGCCCGAGGCGGGTCTCCTACGAGCAGTACTTC
abundance: NA
j_gene: TRBJ2-7
v_gene: TRBV5-6
d_gene: NA

CDR3aa: CASSEGGRAHNSPLHF
CDR3nt: TGTGCCAGCAGTGAAGGGGGCAGGGCCCATAATTCACCCCTCCACTTT
abundance: few
j_gene: TRBJ1-6
v_gene: TRBV2
d_gene: NA

CDR3aa: CASSLVAQISYNEQFF
CDR3nt: TGTGCCAGCAGCTTAGTTGCCCAGATATCCTACAATGAGCAGTTCTTC
abundance: NA
j_gene: TRBJ2-1
v_gene: TRBV11-2
d_gene: NA

CDR3aa: CASSLVRGPSTDTQYF
CDR3nt: TGTGCCAGCAGCTTAGTCAGGGGACCGAGCACAGATACGCAGTATTTT
abundance: NA
j_gene: TRBJ2-3
v_gene: TRBV7-2
d_gene: NA

CDR3aa: CASSPTNDGNTIYF
CDR3nt: TGTGCCAGCAGCCCGACAAACGATGGAAACACCATATATTTT
abundance: NA
j_gene: TRBJ1-3
v_gene: TRBV3-1/TRBV3-2
d_gene: NA

CDR3aa: CASSMLGAEESYGYTF
CDR3nt: TGTGCCAGTAGTATGTTGGGGGCAGAGGAGAGCTATGGCTACACCTTC
abundance: NA
j_gene: TRBJ1-2
v_gene: TRBV19
d_gene: NA

CDR3aa: CAGSQSGSGNEQFF
CDR3nt: TGTGCCGGCAGCCAAAGTGGTAGCGGCAATGAGCAGTTCTTC
abundance: NA
j_gene: TRBJ2-1
v_gene: TRBV4-2
d_gene: NA

CDR3aa: CAWSVGPGQPQHF
CDR3nt: TGTGCCTGGAGTGTAGGCCCGGGACAGCCCCAGCATTTT
abundance: NA
j_gene: TRBJ1-5
v_gene: TRBV30
d_gene: NA

CDR3aa: CASSPTASGRLSYEQYF
CDR3nt: TGTGCCAGCAGTCCCACGGCTAGCGGGAGACTATCCTACGAGCAGTACTTC
abundance: NA
j_gene: TRBJ2-7
v_gene: TRBV28
d_gene: TRBD2

CDR3aa: CASRTGTNNQPQHF
CDR3nt: TGTGCCAGCAGGACCGGGACAAACAATCAGCCCCAGCATTTT
abundance: few
j_gene: TRBJ1-5
v_gene: TRBV2
d_gene: NA

CDR3aa: CASSRTPILSRSDYGYTF
CDR3nt: TGTGCCAGCAGCCGAACGCCGATTCTTTCCAGGTCAGACTATGGCTACACCTTC
abundance: NA
j_gene: TRBJ1-2
v_gene: TRBV7-8
d_gene: NA

CDR3aa: CASSQEGTGAGNTIYF
CDR3nt: TGCGCCAGCAGCCAAGAAGGGACAGGGGCTGGAAACACCATATATTTT
abundance: NA
j_gene: TRBJ1-3
v_gene: TRBV4-1
d_gene: TRBD1

CDR3aa: CASSSSYTDTQYF
CDR3nt: TGTGCTAGCAGCTCTTCCTACACAGATACGCAGTATTTT
abundance: once
j_gene: TRBJ2-3
v_gene: TRBV7-7
d_gene: NA

CDR3aa: CASSPRPGRGNSPLHF
CDR3nt: TGTGCCAGCAGCCCCCGACCAGGTCGGGGTAATTCACCCCTCCACTTT
abundance: NA
j_gene: TRBJ1-6
v_gene: TRBV5-8
d_gene: NA

CDR3aa: CASSIAPAGGYNEQFF
CDR3nt: TGTGCCAGTAGTATAGCCCCAGCGGGAGGGTACAATGAGCAGTTCTTC
abundance: once
j_gene: TRBJ2-1
v_gene: TRBV19
d_gene: TRBD2

CDR3aa: CASSSRNTGELFF
CDR3nt: TGTGCCAGCAGCTCTAGGAACACCGGGGAGCTGTTTTTT
abundance: NA
j_gene: TRBJ2-2
v_gene: TRBV11-3
d_gene: NA

CDR3aa: CATKGTSGSWETQYF
CDR3nt: TGCGCCACCAAGGGGACTAGCGGGAGTTGGGAGACCCAGTACTTC
abundance: NA
j_gene: TRBJ2-5
v_gene: TRBV5-1
d_gene: TRBD2

CDR3aa: CASSQGQYISGANVLTF
CDR3nt: TGTGCCAGCAGCCAGGGACAGTATATCTCTGGGGCCAACGTCCTGACTTTC
abundance: NA
j_gene: TRBJ2-6
v_gene: TRBV4-2
d_gene: TRBD1

CDR3aa: CASSLASGSSYNEQFF
CDR3nt: TGTGCCAGCAGCTTAGCGAGCGGGAGCTCCTACAATGAGCAGTTCTTC
abundance: NA
j_gene: TRBJ2-1
v_gene: TRBV7-8
d_gene: TRBD2

CDR3aa: CASSTLGSTEAFF
CDR3nt: TGTGCCAGTAGCACCCTAGGGAGCACTGAAGCTTTCTTT
abundance: NA
j_gene: TRBJ1-1
v_gene: TRBV19
d_gene: NA

CDR3aa: CASSSTGRDNYGYTF
CDR3nt: TGTGCCAGCAGTTCGACGGGAAGGGATAACTATGGCTACACCTTC
abundance: NA
j_gene: TRBJ1-2
v_gene: TRBV28
d_gene: NA

CDR3aa: CASSMSTGTVGYEQYF
CDR3nt: TGTGCCAGTAGTATGAGTACCGGGACAGTTGGCTACGAGCAGTACTTC
abundance: NA
j_gene: TRBJ2-7
v_gene: TRBV19
d_gene: TRBD1

CDR3aa: CASRSGLEAFF
CDR3nt: TGTGCCAGTAGATCAGGGTTGGAAGCTTTCTTT
abundance: NA
j_gene: TRBJ1-1
v_gene: TRBV19
d_gene: NA

CDR3aa: CASSSLGRQQETQYF
CDR3nt: TGTGCCAGCAGTTCCCTAGGTCGACAGCAAGAGACCCAGTACTTC
abundance: NA
j_gene: TRBJ2-5
v_gene: TRBV28
d_gene: NA

CDR3aa: CASSQVGTSEQYF
CDR3nt: TGCGCCAGCAGCCAAGTCGGGACTAGCGAGCAGTACTTC
abundance: NA
j_gene: TRBJ2-7
v_gene: TRBV4-3
d_gene: TRBD2

CDR3aa: CASSPPDRTHTQYF
CDR3nt: TGTGCCAGCAGTCCCCCGGACAGGACACATACGCAGTATTTT
abundance: NA
j_gene: TRBJ2-3
v_gene: TRBV28
d_gene: TRBD1

CDR3aa: CAISQGAAKNIQYF
CDR3nt: TGTGCCATCAGTCAGGGGGCGGCCAAAAACATTCAGTACTTC
abundance: NA
j_gene: TRBJ2-4
v_gene: TRBV10-3
d_gene: TRBD1

CDR3aa: CASSPNFQETQYF
CDR3nt: TGTGCCAGCTCACCTAACTTCCAAGAGACCCAGTACTTC
abundance: NA
j_gene: TRBJ2-5
v_gene: TRBV18
d_gene: NA

CDR3aa: CASSPLISGTNEKLFF
CDR3nt: TGCGCCAGCAGCCCCCTGATTTCCGGGACTAATGAAAAACTGTTTTTT
abundance: few
j_gene: TRBJ1-4
v_gene: TRBV5-1
d_gene: NA

CDR3aa: CASSQEILPGGNTEAFF
CDR3nt: TGTGCCAGCAGCCAAGAGATCCTCCCAGGGGGGAACACTGAAGCTTTCTTT
abundance: NA
j_gene: TRBJ1-1
v_gene: TRBV14
d_gene: TRBD1

CDR3aa: CASSWEGNSPLHF
CDR3nt: TGTGCCAGTAGTTGGGAGGGGAACTCACCCCTCCACTTT
abundance: few
j_gene: TRBJ1-6
v_gene: TRBV19
d_gene: NA

CDR3aa: CASSLTGVGQFF
CDR3nt: TGTGCCAGCAGCTTAACAGGGGTCGGGCAGTTCTTC
abundance: NA
j_gene: TRBJ2-1
v_gene: TRBV11-3
d_gene: TRBD1

CDR3aa: CASSPRAGKNIQYF
CDR3nt: TGTGCCAGCAGCCCCAGGGCAGGAAAAAACATTCAGTACTTC
abundance: few
j_gene: TRBJ2-4
v_gene: TRBV6-5
d_gene: NA

CDR3aa: CASSPGHPGETQYF
CDR3nt: TGTGCCAGCAGCCCCGGACACCCTGGGGAGACCCAGTACTTC
abundance: once
j_gene: TRBJ2-5
v_gene: TRBV7-3
d_gene: NA

CDR3aa: CASSLRDNQPQHF
CDR3nt: TGTGCCAGCTCCCTCCGGGACAATCAGCCCCAGCATTTT
abundance: NA
j_gene: TRBJ1-5
v_gene: TRBV18
d_gene: NA

CDR3aa: CASSPLGGVETQYF
CDR3nt: TGTGCCAGCAGTCCCCTTGGGGGGGTAGAGACCCAGTACTTC
abundance: few
j_gene: TRBJ2-5
v_gene: TRBV11-2
d_gene: TRBD2

CDR3aa: CASSLTSGGAYEQYF
CDR3nt: TGTGCCAGCAGCTTAACGTCGGGGGGCGCCTACGAGCAGTACTTC
abundance: few
j_gene: TRBJ2-7
v_gene: TRBV7-3
d_gene: NA

CDR3aa: CSVEVAPGGELFF
CDR3nt: TGCAGCGTTGAGGTGGCTCCGGGGGGGGAGCTGTTTTTT
abundance: NA
j_gene: TRBJ2-2
v_gene: TRBV29-1
d_gene: NA

CDR3aa: CATSSGLSGSHNEQFF
CDR3nt: TGTGCCACCAGCAGTGGGTTAAGCGGGTCACACAATGAGCAGTTCTTC
abundance: NA
j_gene: TRBJ2-1
v_gene: TRBV15
d_gene: NA

CDR3aa: CAISPLDNSPLHF
CDR3nt: TGTGCCATCAGTCCCCTAGACAATTCACCCCTCCACTTT
abundance: NA
j_gene: TRBJ1-6
v_gene: TRBV10-3
d_gene: NA

CDR3aa: CASVRGSYNEQFF
CDR3nt: TGTGCCAGCGTTCGGGGGTCCTACAATGAGCAGTTCTTC
abundance: NA
j_gene: TRBJ2-1
v_gene: TRBV28
d_gene: NA